The 28 T cell receptor beta chains below all came from one sample that was sequenced in a study of regulatory T cells in long-lasting Graves disease. To make TCR beta libraries, researchers used iRepertoire HTBI primers and Arm-PCR of CDR3 regions. Each CDR3 protein is one row after TCRdb ran MiXCR on the multiplex PCR reads. The table records fewer than 550,000 distinct CDR3 sequences, about 16% of them present only once. The sample's time point: newly diagnosed GD, antithyroid drugs for less than 3 months. Making the TCR library involved RNA that had been extracted from PBMCs. The same sample was also used in a study of T cells in Graves' hyperthyroidism and ophthalmopathy.

This material consisted of peripheral blood mononuclear cells (PBMCs), taken at new diagnosis, from a patient treated with antithyroid drugs. The receptors derive from a woman aged 40 to 65 with Graves disease.

The chain combines TRBV3-1 with TRBJ1-2; a possible D gene is TRBD1 (5 bases). The CDR3 loop spans 15 amino acids. Germline V gene lookup returns CDR1 LGHDT and CDR2 YNNKEL (reference sequence). V was cut by 9 bases and J by 7 bases, with 24 bases left in between. For the CDR3, the DNA is TGTGCCAGTACTCCAAACGACCGGGGACCTCTTGGCTACACCTTC. It codes for CASTPNDRGPLGYTF.

This chain joins TRBV24-1 and TRBJ2-3; 10 bases align to TRBD2. The trim removed 3 bases at V and 6 bases at J, leaving 5 bases unmatched. In germline, CDR1 is KGHDR, CDR2 SFDVKD. The CDR3 runs to 15 residues. The CDR3 region has the DNA TGTGCCACCAGTGATAAGACTAGCGGGTTGGATACGCAGTATTTT. Translated: CATSDKTSGLDTQYF.

This rearrangement joins TRBV19 to TRBJ2-1; TRBD2 agrees at 12 bases. Per germline, CDR1 LNHDA and CDR2 SQIVND (reference sequence). The ends lost 7 bases at V and 11 bases at J; junction bases unmatched: 9. The CDR3 totals 14 residues. The DNA of the CDR3 is TGTGCCAGTATGAAGACTAGCGGGGGAGCTCAGCAGTTCTTC. Translating it yields CASMKTSGGAQQFF.

This clonotype was picked up many times. The chain uses TRBV10-1 and TRBJ2-5, with TRBD2 as a possible D gene (5 bases). The V end was cut by 4 bases, the J end by 5 bases, with 11 bases between. The germline CDR1 and CDR2 sequences are WNHNN and SYGVQD (reference sequence). The CDR3 runs 13 residues. CDR3 sequence reads: CASSGLAGETQYF. For the CDR3, the DNA is TGCGCCAGCAGTGGGCTAGCCGGGGAGACCCAGTACTTC.

The V gene is TRBV11-2, the J gene TRBJ2-1; 9 bases fit TRBD2. The J segment lost 7 bases and the V segment lost 8 bases, leaving 9 bases of the junction unmatched. The CDR3 length is 14 residues. The germline CDR1 and CDR2 sequences are SGHAT and FQNNGV. The CDR3 DNA sequence: TGTGCCAGCGGCCCGCTAGCGGGGTCAAATGAGCAGTTCTTC. Its protein product is CASGPLAGSNEQFF. Full variable domain (missing parts from reference TRBV11-2 and TRBJ2-1): EAGVAQSPRYKIIEKRQSVAFWCNPISGHATLYWYQQILGQGPKLLIQFQNNGVVDDSQLPKDRFSAERLKGVDSTLKIQPAKLEDSAVYLCASGPLAGSNEQFFGPGTRLTVL.

The table lists this clonotype with many counts. The J gene is TRBJ1-2, the V gene TRBV24-1; D remains ambiguous. This CDR3 spans 12 amino acids. In germline, CDR1 is KGHDR, CDR2 SFDVKD. V lost 2 bases to trimming and J lost 7 bases, with 7 bases between them. CDR3 in amino acids: CATSDSGFGYTF. As DNA, the CDR3 is TGTGCCACCAGTGATTCAGGTTTTGGCTACACCTTC.

This clonotype was seen only a few times. This chain uses TRBV5-4 with TRBJ2-5; tentatively, D is TRBD1 or TRBD2 (5 bases each). CDR3 length equals 14 residues. Trimming took 4 bases from V and 3 from J, leaving 13 bases between them. In germline, CDR1 is SGHNT, CDR2 YYREEE (reference sequence). Here the CDR3 DNA reads TGTGCCAGCAGCCCGAGGGGCAGCAAAGAGACCCAGTACTTC. Protein product: CASSPRGSKETQYF.

The gene calls are TRBV4-1 and TRBJ2-3, with D possibly TRBD1 on 5 matching bases. CDR1 is MGHRA, CDR2 YSYEKL, per germline. This CDR3 spans 15 amino acids. V gave up 0 bases and J gave up 4 bases, with 11 bases separating them. The CDR3 region has the DNA TGCGCCAGCAGCCAAGACTCCGCGACAGCAGATACGCAGTATTTT. It translates to CASSQDSATADTQYF.

The CDR3 region is CASSGITTDTQHF. In DNA form, the CDR3 reads TGCGCCAGCAGCGGGATCACCACAGATACGCAGCATTTT. This rearrangement joins TRBV5-1 to TRBJ2-3; D not resolved. The better agreement between TRBJ1-5 and the DNA end casts doubt on the J call. In germline, CDR1 is SGHRS, CDR2 YFSETQ. The CDR3 runs 13 residues.

This clonotype has a handful of counts. The rearrangement links TRBV19 to TRBJ2-1; TRBD2 matches at 9 bases. CDR3 size: 15 residues. The trim removed 1 base at V and 6 bases at J, leaving 4 bases unmatched. In germline, CDR1 is LNHDA, CDR2 SQIVND (reference sequence). CDR3 loop: CASSIGSGGSNEQFF. The CDR3 region has the DNA TGTGCCAGTAGTATAGGTAGCGGGGGAAGCAATGAGCAGTTCTTC. Based on the CDR3 plus reference TRBV19 and TRBJ2-1, the full variable domain is DGGITQSPKYLFRKEGQNVTLSCEQNLNHDAMYWYRQDPGQGLRLIYYSQIVNDFQKGDIAEGYSVSREKKESFPLTVTSAQKNPTAFYLCASSIGSGGSNEQFFGPGTRLTVL.

This clonotype was seen at least ten times. This chain uses TRBV6-1 with TRBJ1-1; D uncertain. The germline V and J ends were trimmed by 1 base and 2 bases, with 8 bases remaining between them. The CDR3 sequence is 14 residues long. Looked up from germline, CDR1 is MNHNS and CDR2 is SASEGT. CDR3 residues: CASSEVAVNTEAFF. CDR3 bases: TGTGCCAGCAGTGAAGTAGCAGTAAACACTGAAGCTTTCTTT.

V is TRBV5-1 and J is TRBJ2-5; 8 bases align to TRBD2. The CDR3 runs to 15 residues. The V segment lost 5 bases and the J segment 2 bases; nucleotides outside the gene matches: 8. Per the germline V gene, CDR1 is SGHRS and CDR2 is YFSETQ. CDR3 in amino acids: CASRSTSGPQETQYF. CDR3 sequence (DNA): TGCGCCAGCAGATCCACTAGCGGTCCTCAAGAGACCCAGTACTTC.

The sample holds many counts of this clonotype. This rearrangement joins TRBV19 to TRBJ1-2; D is perhaps TRBD1 (5 bases). Trimming removed 3 bases from V and 8 bases from J, with 10 bases in between. This CDR3 comprises 12 residues. The V gene's germline CDR1 is LNHDA and CDR2 SQIVND (reference sequence). CDR3 region: CASSMTEGGYTF. The CDR3 nucleotides read TGTGCCAGTAGTATGACAGAGGGCGGCTACACCTTC.

At least ten counts were recorded for this clonotype. This chain links TRBV18 with TRBJ1-1; the D is unclear. The CDR3 is made up of 13 amino acids. CDR1 is KGHSH, CDR2 LQKENI, per germline. V lost 5 bases and J lost 8, with 15 bases in between. CDR3 coding DNA: TGTGCCAGCTCAATAACAAGTGCGGTCGAAGCTTTCTTT. Its protein is CASSITSAVEAFF.

At least ten counts were recorded for this clonotype. The chain carries TRBV3-1 and TRBJ2-7, with 12 bases matching TRBD1. The CDR3 length is 15 residues. Germline lookup yields CDR1 LGHDT and CDR2 YNNKEL (reference sequence). Trimming took 4 bases from V and 3 from J; bases not matched to a gene: 4. In DNA form, the CDR3 reads TGTGCCAGCAGCCCGTGGGACAGGGGGCTCTACGAGCAGTACTTC. Protein: CASSPWDRGLYEQYF.

This clonotype appeared many times. The chain carries TRBV28 and TRBJ1-2; unclear D gene. Germline CDR1 MDHEN, CDR2 SYDVKM. There are 14 residues in the CDR3. Trimming shortened V by 7 bases and J by 4 bases, and 16 bases separated the two germline ends. The CDR3 here is CASTLRAVGYGYTF. CDR3 in DNA: TGTGCCAGCACCCTAAGGGCAGTGGGCTATGGCTACACCTTC.

This clonotype was found many times. The gene calls are TRBV3-1 and TRBJ2-5; D is uncertain. V was pared by 1 base and J by 7 bases, with 4 bases between. Looked up from germline, CDR1 is LGHDT and CDR2 is YNNKEL (reference sequence). The CDR3 extends over 11 amino acids. Here the CDR3 reads CASSQGWTQYF. CDR3 sequence (DNA): TGTGCCAGCAGCCAAGGGTGGACCCAGTACTTC.

Concerning this clonotype: One end of the junction is discordant with germline, which a read error may explain. V gene TRBV12-3 or TRBV12-4 combines with J gene TRBJ2-7; D not resolved. This CDR3 region has 11 residues. CDR3 sequence: CASGLSHEQYF. In DNA, the CDR3 is TGTGCCAGCGGTTTGAGCCACGAGCAGTACTTC.

This clonotype was detected many times. This chain links TRBV28 with TRBJ2-7; 8 bases agree with TRBD2. V lost 4 bases, J lost 5 bases, and 4 bases stayed unmatched. The length of the CDR3 is 13 residues. In germline, CDR1 is MDHEN, CDR2 SYDVKM. CDR3 in amino acids: CASSSGSGNEQYF. The CDR3 DNA sequence: TGTGCCAGCAGTTCGGGTAGCGGGAACGAGCAGTACTTC.

This clonotype was seen at least ten times. The DNA for the CDR3 is TGCAGTGCTAGAGGAGATCAGCGTCTCCAGGGAGAGACCCAGTACTTC. This gives the protein CSARGDQRLQGETQYF. The J gene is TRBJ2-5, the V gene TRBV20-1, with a tentative D call TRBD1 (5 bases). The CDR3 has 16 residues. Germline loops: CDR1 DFQATT, CDR2 SNEGSKA (reference sequence). V lost 1 base to trimming and J lost 4 bases, with 19 bases between them.

The CDR3 sequence is CASSIDDGSYNEQFF. The CDR3 DNA sequence: TGTGCCAGTAGTATTGACGACGGATCCTACAATGAGCAGTTCTTC. This sequence joins TRBV19 and TRBJ2-1, with no clear D. V was trimmed by 3 bases and J by 1 base, leaving 10 bases between them. Germline CDR1 and CDR2: LNHDA and SQIVND (reference sequence). This CDR3 comprises 15 residues.

This clonotype has a count of ten or more. The V and J genes are TRBV7-9 and TRBJ2-1, with TRBD2 identical over 12 bases. V was clipped by 5 bases and J by 8 bases; unmatched bases: 7. Germline values: CDR1 SEHNR, CDR2 FQNEAQ (reference sequence). This CDR3 is built from 15 residues. The CDR3 is CASSPTSGGRDEQFF. The CDR3 nucleotides are TGTGCCAGCAGCCCTACTAGCGGGGGGCGGGATGAGCAGTTCTTC.

This clonotype was counted a few times. The rearrangement uses TRBV5-1 and TRBJ1-4, with 9 bases lining up with TRBD1. This CDR3 region has 16 residues. The germline V gene has CDR1 SGHRS and CDR2 YFSETQ. V lost 2 bases, J lost 3 bases, and 5 bases stayed unmatched. The CDR3 nucleotides are TGCGCCAGCAGCTTACAGGGGGCGTCTTCTAATGAAAAACTGTTTTTT. Translating it yields CASSLQGASSNEKLFF.

This clonotype was recorded many times. The V gene is TRBV12-3 or TRBV12-4, the J gene TRBJ2-2; no clear D gene. Trimming left V 5 bases short and J 7 bases short, with 11 bases between. The CDR3 is made up of 13 amino acids. CDR3: CASSPGQSGELFF. In DNA, the CDR3 is TGTGCCAGCAGTCCCGGGCAAAGCGGGGAGCTGTTTTTT.

Many counts were recorded for this clonotype. This rearrangement joins TRBV3-1 to TRBJ2-2; D is possibly TRBD1 (7 bases). This CDR3 has 15 amino acids. The V end lost 0 bases, the J end lost 5 bases, and 10 bases lay between the germline ends. CDR1 and CDR2 from the germline V gene are LGHDT and YNNKEL (reference sequence). The CDR3 DNA follows: TGTGCCAGCAGCCAAGACAGGGGGGTTACCGGGGAGCTGTTTTTT. Its protein product is CASSQDRGVTGELFF.

In the case of this clonotype: One end of the junction does not line up with germline, which may come from a read error. V and J are TRBV5-1 and TRBJ2-1; D is uncertain. Germline lookup yields CDR1 SGHRS and CDR2 YFSETQ. There are 14 residues in the CDR3. CDR3 region: CASSSRTLDNEQFF. As DNA, the CDR3 is TGTGCCAGCAGCTCCCGGACCCTCGACAATGAGCAGTTCTTC.

This clonotype has at least ten counts. The rearrangement links TRBV9 to TRBJ2-3; unclear D gene. Germline V CDR1 and CDR2: SGDLS, YYNGEE. V lost 3 bases and J 6 bases, leaving 5 bases between the germline ends. The CDR3 extends over 11 amino acids. The CDR3 DNA reads TGTGCCAGCAGCGATTACGATACGCAGTATTTT. It yields the protein CASSDYDTQYF.

Many counts were recorded for this clonotype. The chain couples TRBV7-8 to TRBJ2-7, with 11 bases aligning to TRBD1. The CDR3 extends over 15 amino acids. The germline CDR1 and CDR2 sequences are SGHVS and FQNEAQ. Trimming cost V 2 bases and J 6 bases; bases outside gene matches: 6. This CDR3 reads CASSLHRDRGSEQYF. DNA of the CDR3: TGTGCCAGCAGCTTACACCGGGACAGGGGGTCCGAGCAGTACTTC.